The 2 T cell receptor beta chains presented below share a single source sample, sequenced in a study of tumor-infiltrating lymphocytes in primary liver carcinoma. TCR beta cDNA was made from 450 to 550 ng total RNA with a constant-region primer. Modified slightly, ARM-PCR produced TCR beta libraries over three nested multiplex PCR rounds. A C-beta reverse primer and TRBV1-TRBV30 forward primers served in each of the first two PCR rounds, at 10 cycles apiece. One entry per CDR3 protein results from TCRdb running MiXCR on the multiplex PCR reads. The profile shows approximately 88,000 distinct CDR3 sequences, around 68% of them singletons. RNA and DNA were co-extracted from about 19-30 mg of unsorted bulk tissue. The specimen was tumor-adjacent normal liver tissue. The receptor set was obtained from a middle-aged man with primary liver carcinoma and hepatitis B virus infection.

This rearrangement joins TRBV2 to TRBJ2-2, with D possibly being TRBD1 or TRBD2 (6 bases each). The CDR3 contains 13 residues. CDR1 is SNHLY, CDR2 FYNNEI, per germline. V was clipped by 7 bases and J by 6 bases, with 12 bases between them. In DNA, the CDR3 is TGTGCCAGCACAGGGGACTGGGCCGGGGAGCTGTTTTTT. Amino acid sequence: CASTGDWAGELFF.

The table lists this clonotype with many counts. The chain has TRBV5-4 and TRBJ2-5; tentative D call: TRBD2 (6 bases). This CDR3 has 15 residues. The germline V and J ends were trimmed by 1 base and 5 bases, with 15 bases remaining between them. Germline V CDR1 and CDR2: SGHNT, YYREEE (reference sequence). The DNA of the CDR3 is TGTGCCAGCAGCTTGTCAACGGGAGAGGATGAGACCCAGTACTTC. It specifies CASSLSTGEDETQYF.